This TCR beta chain was profiled in a study of post-analysis software for immune sequencing data. Overall study context: Included courses were relapsing-remitting and secondary progressive multiple sclerosis; progressive-relapsing multiple sclerosis was also included.

Per germline, CDR1 DFQATT and CDR2 SNEGSKA (reference sequence). The CDR3 is made up of 16 amino acids. Points from the study as a whole: Samples prepared in the same batch strongly co-clustered by F measure. TRBV5-6, TRBV5-1 and TRBV20-1 belonged to a set of roughly 5 TRBV segments that were more frequent in patients than controls. When compared against controls, multiple sclerosis patients showed significantly lower normalized Chao1 diversity.

Every TCR beta cDNA library bore unique molecular identifiers. In TCRdb, the PCR reads were re-called with MiXCR into one record per CDR3 protein. Of around 400,000 distinct CDR3 sequences in the sample, less than 40% were seen once. A remark on this clonotype: Its antigen is unidentified.

The source of this sequence is a girl aged 2 to 9 with multiple sclerosis. The sequencing sample was made of blood. The V call is TRBV20-1, the J call TRBJ2-5, with TRBD1 identical over 9 bases. TRBJ2-7 explains the end of the DNA better; the J call may be wrong. CDR3 protein: CSAASGQGYSPYEQYF. Written as DNA, the CDR3 is TGCAGTGCCGCATCGGGACAGGGTTACTCGCCTTACGAGCAGTACTTC.